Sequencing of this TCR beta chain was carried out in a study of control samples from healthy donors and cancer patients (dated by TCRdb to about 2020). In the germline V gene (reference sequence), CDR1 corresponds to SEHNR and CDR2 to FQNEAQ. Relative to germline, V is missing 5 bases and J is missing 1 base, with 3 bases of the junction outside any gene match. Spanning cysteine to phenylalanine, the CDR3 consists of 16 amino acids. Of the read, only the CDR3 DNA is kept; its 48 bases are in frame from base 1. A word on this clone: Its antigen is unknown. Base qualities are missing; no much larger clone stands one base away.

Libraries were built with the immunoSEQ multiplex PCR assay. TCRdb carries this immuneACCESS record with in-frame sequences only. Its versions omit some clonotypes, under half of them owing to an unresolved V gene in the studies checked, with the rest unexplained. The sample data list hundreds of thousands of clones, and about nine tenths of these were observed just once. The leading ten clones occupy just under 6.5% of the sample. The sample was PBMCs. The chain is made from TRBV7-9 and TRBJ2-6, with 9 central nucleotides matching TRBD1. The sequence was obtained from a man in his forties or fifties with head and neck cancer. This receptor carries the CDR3 CASSLGTGSGANVLTF. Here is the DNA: TGTGCCAGCAGCCTAGGGACAGGGTCTGGGGCCAACGTCCTGACTTTC.